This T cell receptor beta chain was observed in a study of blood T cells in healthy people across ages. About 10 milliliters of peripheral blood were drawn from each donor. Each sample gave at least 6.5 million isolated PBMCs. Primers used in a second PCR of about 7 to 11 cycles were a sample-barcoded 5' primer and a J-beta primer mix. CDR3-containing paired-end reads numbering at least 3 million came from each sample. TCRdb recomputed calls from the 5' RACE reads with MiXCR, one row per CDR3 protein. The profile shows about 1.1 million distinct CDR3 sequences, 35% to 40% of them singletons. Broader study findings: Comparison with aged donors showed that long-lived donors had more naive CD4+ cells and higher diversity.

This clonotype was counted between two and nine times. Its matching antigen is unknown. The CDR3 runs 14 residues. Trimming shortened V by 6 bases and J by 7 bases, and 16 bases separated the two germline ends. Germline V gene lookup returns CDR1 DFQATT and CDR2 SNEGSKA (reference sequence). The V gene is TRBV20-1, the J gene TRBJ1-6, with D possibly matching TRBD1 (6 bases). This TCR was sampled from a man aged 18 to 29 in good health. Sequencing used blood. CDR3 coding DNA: TGCAGTGCCTACACCCGGACAGACAATTCACCCCTCCACTTT. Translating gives CSAYTRTDNSPLHF.